The 16 T cell receptor beta chains reported below all come from one sample, sequenced in a study of blood T cells in healthy people across ages. Primed by a sample-barcoded 5' primer and a J-beta primer mix, a second PCR proceeded for 7 to 11 cycles. One entry per CDR3 protein, called by TCRdb with MiXCR from the 5' RACE reads. The sample holds more than 650,000 distinct CDR3 sequences; 20% to 25% are singletons and the top ten take under 25%. Sequences were obtained from blood. The receptors originated from a man between 65 and 85 years old in good health.

Comments on this clonotype: A much larger clone is a single base away; this may be a read error. The chain couples TRBV4-1 to TRBJ2-7; TRBD1 aligns across 9 bases. Per germline, CDR1 MGHRA and CDR2 YSYEKL. CDR3 length: 16 amino acids. The junction had 12 bases not matched to a gene; V was cut back by 2 bases and J by 7 bases. CDR3 sequence: CASSQSTGGFDNEQYF. In DNA form, the CDR3 reads TGCGCCAGCAGCCAATCGACAGGGGGTTTCGACAATGAGCAGTACTTC.

This clonotype was observed many times. The rearrangement links TRBV4-1 to TRBJ2-5; D gene ambiguous. The CDR3 has 11 residues. V dropped 10 bases and J dropped 2 bases, with 8 bases sitting between them. CDR1 is MGHRA and CDR2 is YSYEKL in the germline V gene. Written as DNA, the CDR3 is TGCGCCACCTCGGAACAAGAGACCCAGTACTTC. Encoded protein: CATSEQETQYF.

V is TRBV5-4 and J is TRBJ2-1, with TRBD2 matching 12 bases. Looked up from germline, CDR1 is SGHNT and CDR2 is YYREEE (reference sequence). CDR3 size: 15 residues. J gave up 8 bases and V 1 base, and 4 bases lay outside the gene matches. The CDR3 DNA reads as TGTGCCAGCAGCTTGCCGAGACTAGCGGGAGATGAGCAGTTCTTC. Residues: CASSLPRLAGDEQFF.

This clonotype showed up many times. The rearrangement joins TRBV14 to TRBJ2-1, with no clear D. Per germline, CDR1 SGHDN and CDR2 FVKESK. The CDR3 length is 14 residues. V shed 1 base and J shed 3 bases, with 7 bases lying between them. The CDR3 loop reads CASSQVSVYNEQFF. The CDR3 DNA reads as TGTGCCAGCAGCCAAGTTTCAGTCTACAATGAGCAGTTCTTC.

This clonotype was recorded a few times. The V call is TRBV3-1, the J call TRBJ2-7; tentatively, D is TRBD1 (6 bases). Germline CDR1 reads LGHDT; CDR2 reads YNNKEL (reference sequence). V lost 2 bases and J 4 bases, leaving 12 bases between the germline ends. The CDR3 length is 14 residues. The CDR3: CASSQMGAGYEQYF. The CDR3 DNA reads as TGTGCCAGCAGCCAAATGGGGGCGGGTTACGAGCAGTACTTC.

This clonotype has just a few counts. Lacking the conserved final phenylalanine or tryptophan, this CDR3 likely reflects a read error. The V call is TRBV7-9, the J call TRBJ2-7; D not certain. The CDR3 runs to 13 residues. The germline V and J ends were trimmed by 4 bases and 1 base, with 8 bases remaining between them. Germline V gene lookup returns CDR1 SEHNR and CDR2 FQNEAQ (reference sequence). In DNA, the CDR3 is TGTGCCAGCAGCTACAGCCTGTCCTACGAGCAGTACTAC. Encoded protein: CASSYSLSYEQYY.

The chain is built from TRBV28 and TRBJ2-4; the match to TRBD2 covers 8 bases. The CDR3 sequence is 19 residues long. CDR1 and CDR2 from the germline V gene are MDHEN and SYDVKM. J gave up 1 base and V 1 base, and 12 bases lay outside the gene matches. DNA for the CDR3: TGTGCCAGCAGTTTATCGGGACTAGTAGGGGGTCTCGCCAAAAACATTCAGTACTTC. Translating it yields CASSLSGLVGGLAKNIQYF.

V usage is TRBV11-2 and J usage is TRBJ1-5; D unclear. CDR1 is SGHAT, CDR2 FQNNGV, per germline. There are 12 residues in the CDR3. Trimming stripped 4 bases from V and 9 bases from J, with 10 bases between. The CDR3 reads CASSSEGGPQHF. For the CDR3, the DNA is TGTGCCAGCAGCTCAGAAGGAGGGCCCCAGCATTTT.

As regards this clonotype: Germline is not matched at one junction end, which may reflect a read error. The J gene is TRBJ1-2, the V gene TRBV12-3 or TRBV12-4; D is uncertain. The length of the CDR3 is 13 residues. DNA for the CDR3: TGCGCCAGCAGTTTTCCGCCTAACTGTGGCTACACCTTC. This codes for CASSFPPNCGYTF.

The chain links TRBV7-8 to TRBJ2-5; possible D gene TRBD1, 7 bases. Germline V gene lookup returns CDR1 SGHVS and CDR2 FQNEAQ. V was shortened by 2 bases and J by 3 bases, with 13 bases between the two germline ends. The CDR3 contains 15 residues. CDR3 amino acids: CASSLFQGGEETQYF. Here the CDR3 DNA reads TGTGCCAGCAGCTTATTTCAGGGGGGCGAAGAGACCCAGTACTTC.

V usage is TRBV5-1 and J usage is TRBJ2-7; TRBD2 matches at 13 bases. The last part of the DNA fits TRBJ2-1 better; the J call may be wrong. The CDR3 is 16 residues long. Germline CDR1 and CDR2: SGHRS and YFSETQ. The CDR3 loop is CASSRTGTSGAHEQFF. CDR3 DNA: TGCGCCAGCAGCAGAACCGGGACTAGCGGGGCACATGAGCAGTTCTTC.

J is TRBJ1-4 and V is TRBV7-9; D not resolved. The germline V and J ends were trimmed by 5 bases and 8 bases, with 6 bases remaining between them. The CDR3 length is 11 residues. Germline V lookup: CDR1 SEHNR, CDR2 FQNEAQ (reference sequence). The CDR3 protein is CASSNVEKLFF. CDR3 coding DNA: TGTGCCAGCAGCAACGTAGAAAAACTGTTTTTT.

The chain combines TRBV5-1 with TRBJ1-1, with D hard to call. The germline V gene has CDR1 SGHRS and CDR2 YFSETQ. The CDR3 loop spans 14 amino acids. With 5 bases removed from V and 0 bases from J, the gap between germline ends came to 11 bases. The CDR3 loop reads CASRPEGLNTEAFF. CDR3 nucleotide sequence: TGCGCCAGCAGACCCGAGGGATTGAACACTGAAGCTTTCTTT.

This clonotype has only a few counts. The chain has TRBV12-3 or TRBV12-4 and TRBJ2-4; TRBD2 is a possible D gene (6 bases). The CDR3 runs to 13 residues. The germline V and J ends were trimmed by 7 bases and 4 bases, with 11 bases remaining between them. In DNA, the CDR3 is TGTGCCAGCACCGGGGACTTGAAAAACATTCAGTACTTC. Translation: CASTGDLKNIQYF.

The rearrangement joins TRBV12-3 or TRBV12-4 to TRBJ2-2, with D perhaps TRBD2 (6 bases). This CDR3 is built from 15 residues. The ends were cut back, 5 bases at V and 4 bases at J, with 14 bases in the middle. The CDR3 reads CASSPFLGGTGELFF. The CDR3 DNA reads as TGTGCCAGCAGTCCCTTTCTGGGAGGCACCGGGGAGCTGTTTTTT.

This clonotype has only one observation. V gene TRBV12-3 or TRBV12-4 combines with J gene TRBJ2-3, with D perhaps matching TRBD2 (6 bases). This CDR3 is 14 amino acids long. Trimming shortened V by 6 bases and J by 1 base, and 11 bases separated the two germline ends. The CDR3 DNA sequence: TGTGCCAGCAGCCAACTAGCTCGCACAGATACGCAGTATTTT. The encoded protein is CASSQLARTDTQYF.